Shown below are 6 T cell receptor beta chains from a single sample sequenced in a study of T cell responses to AZD1222 COVID-19 vaccine. Only in-frame clones appear in the TCRdb table, and some are missing; sequencing was by immunoSEQ multiplex PCR. The sample carries tens of thousands of clones, approximately 83% recorded once. The specimen was peripheral blood, collected on day 0 of AZD1222 vaccination. These TCRs come from an adult in good health.

This clone has just one count. The chain combines TRBV27 with TRBJ2-7; tentatively, D is TRBD1 (7 bases). Looked up from germline, CDR1 is MNHEY and CDR2 is SMNVEV (reference sequence). Trimming cost V 6 bases and J 6 bases, with 9 bases left between them. CDR3 length equals 11 residues. DNA of the CDR3: TGTGCCAGCAGCCAGGGGGGCGAGCAGTACTTC. Amino acids: CASSQGGEQYF.

The chain is built from TRBV30 and TRBJ1-6; 8 nucleotides align to TRBD1. Germline CDR1 and CDR2: GTSNPN and SVGIG (reference sequence). With 5 bases clipped from V and 8 bases from J, the junction kept 11 bases outside the gene matches. CDR3 length: 15 residues. CDR3 protein: CAWRTGLNLDSPLHF. CDR3 bases: TGTGCCTGGCGGACAGGGCTTAACCTCGATTCACCCCTCCACTTT. Variable domain in full (rest from reference TRBV30 and TRBJ1-6): SQTIHQWPATLVQPVGSPLSLECTVEGTSNPNLYWYRQAAGRGLQLLFYSVGIGQISSEVPQNLSASRPQDRQFILSSKKLLLSDSGFYLCAWRTGLNLDSPLHFGNGTRLTVT.

A single count supports this clone. This chain links TRBV6-1 with TRBJ1-4; D gene unclear. Germline V gene data show CDR1 as MNHNS and CDR2 as SASEGT. V was shortened by 2 bases and J by 8 bases, with 15 bases between the two germline ends. This CDR3 spans 15 amino acids. CDR3 sequence: CASSESITHQEKLFF. The CDR3 DNA sequence: TGTGCCAGCAGTGAATCTATCACCCATCAGGAAAAACTGTTTTTT.

CDR3 sequence reads: CASSKGFPYEQYF. The CDR3 DNA follows: TGTGCCAGTAGTAAGGGGTTCCCCTACGAGCAGTACTTC. This sequence joins TRBV19 and TRBJ2-7, with TRBD1 as a possible D gene (5 bases). The CDR3 sequence is 13 residues long. CDR1 is LNHDA and CDR2 is SQIVND in the germline V gene (reference sequence). Deletions cut 4 bases from V and 2 bases from J, with 9 bases between.

The chain couples TRBV12-3 or TRBV12-4 to TRBJ1-2; D remains ambiguous. The CDR3 consists of 12 residues. V gave up 1 base and J gave up 6 bases, with 6 bases separating them. CDR3 nucleotide sequence: TGTGCCAGCAGTTTAGGACGCCATGGCTACACCTTC. As protein: CASSLGRHGYTF.

DNA for the CDR3: TGTGCCAGCAGTCCCCAGGGGGGTGGAAACACCATATATTTT. As protein: CASSPQGGGNTIYF. The chain recombines TRBV6-5 with TRBJ1-3; 7 nucleotides agree with TRBD1. In germline, CDR1 is MNHEY, CDR2 SVGAGI. This CDR3 has 14 residues. V was clipped by 5 bases and J by 3 bases; unmatched bases: 4.